This entry describes one TCR beta chain. Its antigen is unknown. With 60 Vbeta and 13 Jbeta primers, the PCR was carried out. Here immunoSEQ multiplex PCR was the method, and the copy in TCRdb shows in-frame clones only, minus some. The sample lists under 200,000 clones; 82% were seen once. This entry belongs to a study of cytomegalovirus exposure and HLA in healthy donors. Study summary: A prior analysis found about 120 million unique TCR beta sequences from 150 million to 200 million T cells. Study-level findings and limits: Accurate HLA-A and HLA-B prediction from TCR beta sequences was reported for most subjects. A few V segments could not be told apart, such as TRBV6-2 and TRBV6-3, and were left out.

This CDR3 contains 13 residues. The germline CDR1 and CDR2 sequences are SGHDT and YYEEEE. V was pared by 3 bases and J by 8 bases, with 12 bases between. This sequence joins TRBV5-6 and TRBJ2-1; the D gene is possibly TRBD2 (5 bases). Sequenced: PBMCs. The TCR originated in a man aged 45 to 65 in good health and CMV-seropositive. Here the CDR3 reads CASSSTGWDEQFF. CDR3 nucleotides: TGTGCCAGCAGCTCGACGGGGTGGGATGAGCAGTTCTTC.